Each of the 11 T cell receptor beta chains below was sequenced from the same sample in a study of regulatory T cells in long-lasting Graves disease. Sample time point: newly diagnosed GD, antithyroid drugs for less than 3 months. PBMCs provided the RNA from which the TCR library was made. Investigators prepared the TCR beta libraries by applying iRepertoire HTBI primers and Arm-PCR of CDR3 regions. TCRdb independently ran MiXCR on the multiplex PCR reads; one entry per CDR3 protein. The data contain around 250,000 distinct CDR3 sequences, approximately 20% of them singletons. Sample: peripheral blood mononuclear cells (PBMCs), taken at new diagnosis, from a patient treated with antithyroid drugs. Receptors were obtained from a female donor with Graves disease.

This clonotype was recorded at least ten times. The chain has TRBV6-1 and TRBJ1-1, with a tentative D call TRBD1 (6 bases). Deletions cut 4 bases from V and 3 bases from J, with 9 bases between. The CDR3 has 13 residues. CDR1 MNHNS and CDR2 SASEGT come from the germline V gene. In nucleotides, the CDR3 is TGTGCCAGCAGTGCGGACAGATACACTGAAGCTTTCTTT. This encodes CASSADRYTEAFF.

This clonotype has at least ten counts. The chain is built from TRBV28 and TRBJ2-1; 15 positions agree with TRBD2. In germline, CDR1 is MDHEN, CDR2 SYDVKM. After removal of 1 base from V and 5 bases from J, the junction contained 3 bases not matched to a gene. The CDR3 consists of 17 residues. The CDR3 here is CASSLYRTSGRDNEQFF. CDR3 nucleotide sequence: TGTGCCAGCAGTTTATACCGGACTAGCGGGAGGGACAATGAGCAGTTCTTC.

This clonotype was seen many times. CDR3 region: CSAREQGMGNEKLFF. DNA for the CDR3: TGCAGTGCTAGAGAACAGGGTATGGGTAATGAAAAACTGTTTTTT. This chain joins TRBV20-1 and TRBJ1-4; D is possibly TRBD1 (6 bases). The germline gives CDR1 DFQATT, CDR2 SNEGSKA (reference sequence). The CDR3 runs 15 residues. V lost 0 bases and J 4 bases, leaving 12 bases between the germline ends.

This clonotype has at least ten counts. The J gene is TRBJ2-3, the V gene TRBV18, with D perhaps matching TRBD1 (5 bases). The germline V gene encodes CDR1 KGHSH and CDR2 LQKENI. The length of the CDR3 is 17 residues. V was cut by 1 base and J by 4 bases, with 18 bases left in between. The CDR3 bases are TGTGCCAGCTCACCACGTCAGGGCGCAAGGTTGCCAGATACGCAGTATTTT. Amino acids: CASSPRQGARLPDTQYF.

This clonotype was seen at least ten times. The missing conserved phenylalanine or tryptophan at the end of this CDR3 makes a read error likely. It is unclear where the CDR3 begins or ends on the DNA, so no DNA is shown, and the CDR3 is as TCRdb lists it. The gene calls are TRBV2 and TRBJ2-3; TRBD2, as called in the table, went unchecked against the DNA. The germline CDR1 and CDR2 sequences are SNHLY and FYNNEI. The CDR3 length equals 13 residues, ends included. This chain's CDR3 is CASWGSLAGGPFY.

In this sample, this clonotype turned up many times. The chain is built from TRBV6-5 and TRBJ2-7, with TRBD1 matching 7 bases. CDR1 MNHEY and CDR2 SVGAGI come from the germline V gene. The length of the CDR3 is 15 residues. The trim removed 5 bases at V and 2 bases at J, leaving 9 bases unmatched. In DNA, the CDR3 is TGTGCCAGCAGTCCCTCGACAGGGAAGGCCTACGAGCAGTACTTC. It translates to CASSPSTGKAYEQYF.

The table lists this clonotype with a few counts. This chain connects TRBV4-1 to TRBJ2-1; D call uncertain. Germline loops: CDR1 MGHRA, CDR2 YSYEKL. This CDR3 is built from 16 residues. V lost 2 bases, J lost 1 base, and 12 bases lay in between. The CDR3, as DNA: TGCGCCAGCAGCCAACGACCCGCAAGGTCCTACAATGAGCAGTTCTTC. This encodes CASSQRPARSYNEQFF.

This clonotype has at least ten counts. The chain employs TRBV11-2 and TRBJ1-5; D might be TRBD1 (5 bases). CDR1 is SGHAT, CDR2 FQNNGV, per germline. The CDR3 loop spans 19 amino acids. The ends were cut back, 0 bases at V and 0 bases at J, with 18 bases in the middle. The CDR3 reads CASSLESRQGNYSNQPQHF. The DNA of the CDR3 is TGTGCCAGCAGCTTAGAATCCCGGCAGGGCAATTATAGCAATCAGCCCCAGCATTTT.

At least ten counts were recorded for this clonotype. The chain joins TRBV2 to TRBJ2-7; 9 bases fit TRBD1. J gave up 6 bases and V 6 bases, and 6 bases lay outside the gene matches. This CDR3 spans 13 amino acids. Germline V gene data show CDR1 as SNHLY and CDR2 as FYNNEI. This chain's CDR3 is CASRPGQGFEQYF. The CDR3 DNA follows: TGTGCCAGCAGGCCGGGACAGGGCTTCGAGCAGTACTTC. Supplemented by reference TRBV2 and TRBJ2-7, the full variable domain reads EPEVTQTPSHQVTQMGQEVILRCVPISNHLYFYWYRQILGQKVEFLVSFYNNEISEKSEIFDDQFSVERPDGSNFTLKIRSTKLEDSAMYFCASRPGQGFEQYFGPGTRLTVT.

The sample holds many counts of this clonotype. The chain carries TRBV2 and TRBJ2-7, with TRBD2 identical over 12 bases. V gave up 2 bases and J gave up 6 bases; unmatched junction bases: 8. CDR1 and CDR2 (germline): SNHLY, FYNNEI. The length of the CDR3 is 16 residues. This CDR3 reads CASSEPPSGRVGEQYF. The CDR3 DNA sequence: TGTGCCAGCAGTGAACCTCCTAGCGGGAGGGTTGGCGAGCAGTACTTC.

This clonotype was recorded at least ten times. This chain joins TRBV7-9 and TRBJ2-7; 7 bases are a match to TRBD1. The trim removed 1 base at V and 8 bases at J, leaving 11 bases unmatched. CDR3 size: 15 residues. Germline CDR1 and CDR2: SEHNR and FQNEAQ (reference sequence). The CDR3 DNA reads TGTGCCAGCAGCTTAGTCGCCGCCCAGGGGGAAAAGCAGTACTTC. Translation: CASSLVAAQGEKQYF.